These 14 T cell receptor beta chains were sequenced from one sample in a study of cytomegalovirus exposure and HLA in healthy donors. Repertoires were generated with immunoSEQ multiplex PCR, while TCRdb's copy carries only in-frame clones and drops some. The sample comprises a few hundred thousand clones, 65% to 90% of which are singletons, and 0.9% to 1.1% rests with the top ten. Sample: PBMCs. The origin of the receptors is a woman aged 18-30 years in good health and CMV-seronegative.

As to this clone: Other DNA sequences in the sample encode the same CDR3. The J gene is TRBJ2-7, the V gene TRBV5-1; D possibly corresponds to TRBD2 (5 bases). From germline, CDR1 is SGHRS and CDR2 YFSETQ. Trimming removed 0 bases at V and 4 bases at J, with 11 bases between. The CDR3 covers 14 residues. The chain's CDR3 is CASSLAGGSYEQYF. The CDR3 DNA reads as TGCGCCAGCAGCTTGGCCGGAGGCTCATACGAGCAGTACTTC.

This rearrangement joins TRBV6-1 to TRBJ2-2, with 9 bases fitting TRBD1. The CDR3 consists of 15 residues. Germline V CDR1 and CDR2: MNHNS, SASEGT. J gave up 7 bases and V 2 bases, and 5 bases lay outside the gene matches. The CDR3 spells CASSELDRGVGELFF. CDR3 coding DNA: TGTGCCAGCAGTGAACTGGACAGGGGCGTCGGGGAGCTGTTTTTT.

The chain couples TRBV14 to TRBJ1-6, with TRBD1 as a possible D gene (5 bases). Deletions cut 0 bases from V and 10 bases from J, with 10 bases between. The length of the CDR3 is 14 residues. Germline CDR1 reads SGHDN; CDR2 reads FVKESK. The CDR3 is CASSQDQGFSPLHF. The CDR3 DNA reads TGTGCCAGCAGCCAAGATCAGGGCTTCTCACCCCTCCACTTT.

The chain has TRBV2 and TRBJ2-7; 11 positions agree with TRBD1. This CDR3 is built from 14 residues. Per the germline V gene, CDR1 is SNHLY and CDR2 is FYNNEI. Losses at the gene ends were 6 bases for V and 5 bases for J; bases not matched to a gene: 6. This chain's CDR3 is CASRWTGGLDEQYF. The CDR3, as DNA: TGTGCCAGCAGATGGACAGGGGGCTTGGACGAGCAGTACTTC.

This chain joins TRBV5-4 and TRBJ2-1, with 11 bases matching TRBD2. The germline V gene encodes CDR1 SGHNT and CDR2 YYREEE (reference sequence). The CDR3 covers 15 residues. The ends lost 3 bases at V and 6 bases at J; junction bases unmatched: 5. The CDR3 spells CASSSAGTSGNEQFF. The CDR3 region has the DNA TGTGCCAGCAGCTCCGCCGGGACTAGCGGCAATGAGCAGTTCTTC.

This sequence joins TRBV6-5 and TRBJ1-1; no firm D call. The germline V and J ends were trimmed by 2 bases and 6 bases, with 16 bases remaining between them. Germline V gives CDR1 MNHEY, CDR2 SVGAGI. This CDR3 contains 15 residues. The CDR3: CASSYGGRLEAEAFF. The CDR3 nucleotides are TGTGCCAGCAGTTACGGCGGGAGGTTAGAGGCTGAAGCTTTCTTT.

This rearrangement joins TRBV13 to TRBJ1-5; D might be TRBD1 (6 bases). Trimming shortened V by 4 bases and J by 3 bases, and 13 bases separated the two germline ends. Germline lookup yields CDR1 PRHDT and CDR2 FYEKMQ (reference sequence). The CDR3 is made up of 15 amino acids. Here the CDR3 reads CASSSAGAPNQPQHF. The DNA of the CDR3 is TGTGCCAGCAGCTCCGCAGGGGCCCCCAATCAGCCCCAGCATTTT.

The rearrangement links TRBV7-9 to TRBJ2-7; TRBD1 is a possible D gene (5 bases). Germline CDR1 reads SEHNR; CDR2 reads FQNEAQ (reference sequence). The CDR3 loop spans 12 amino acids. The V and J ends lost 7 bases and 4 bases respectively, with 11 bases between them. The CDR3 here is CASTLQGYEQYF. CDR3 sequence (DNA): TGTGCCAGCACCTTGCAGGGTTACGAGCAGTACTTC.

Only a few counts were recorded for this clone. The chain employs TRBV19 and TRBJ1-2; 8 positions agree with TRBD1. V was pared by 9 bases and J by 8 bases, with 11 bases of the junction left unmatched. The CDR3 runs 13 residues. Germline lookup yields CDR1 LNHDA and CDR2 SQIVND (reference sequence). The chain's CDR3 is CASLGQVEGGYTF. The CDR3 nucleotides are TGTGCCAGCCTGGGACAGGTGGAAGGCGGCTACACCTTC.

The chain links TRBV7-9 to TRBJ1-5, with D tentatively TRBD1 (5 bases). The V end was cut by 5 bases, the J end by 7 bases, with 15 bases between. The CDR3 is 14 residues long. Germline values: CDR1 SEHNR, CDR2 FQNEAQ (reference sequence). In nucleotides, the CDR3 is TGTGCCAGCAGCCCTAAGGCGGGGGGGCAGCCCCAGCATTTT. Its translation: CASSPKAGGQPQHF.

The chain couples TRBV28 to TRBJ2-5, with 8 bases lining up with TRBD1. The length of the CDR3 is 13 residues. Germline CDR1 and CDR2: MDHEN and SYDVKM. Trimming removed 5 bases from V and 2 bases from J; junction bases left unmatched: 1. DNA of the CDR3: TGTGCCAGCAGTACAGGGGGTCAAGAGACCCAGTACTTC. It encodes CASSTGGQETQYF.

V usage is TRBV6-5 and J usage is TRBJ1-2; possible D gene TRBD1, 5 bases. V lost 1 base to trimming and J lost 3 bases, with 12 bases between them. Per germline, CDR1 MNHEY and CDR2 SVGAGI. CDR3 size: 15 residues. The CDR3 coding sequence is TGTGCCAGCAGTTACTGGGGGGGGGAAGACTATGGCTACACCTTC. This sequence encodes CASSYWGGEDYGYTF.

This chain joins TRBV29-1 and TRBJ2-2; no clear D gene. V was shortened by 5 bases and J by 1 base, with 5 bases between the two germline ends. CDR1 is SQVTM and CDR2 is ANQGSEA in the germline V gene. This CDR3 contains 12 residues. The CDR3 bases are TGCAGCGTTTTGAGGAACACCGGGGAGCTGTTTTTT. Translated: CSVLRNTGELFF.

The V gene is TRBV14, the J gene TRBJ2-7, with 8 bases identical to TRBD2. The V and J ends lost 5 bases and 5 bases, in that order; junction bases with no gene match: 14. This CDR3 has 16 residues. Germline CDR1 and CDR2: SGHDN and FVKESK. DNA for the CDR3: TGTGCCAGCAGCAAAACGAGCGGGAGTCTTTACAACGAGCAGTACTTC. Amino acids: CASSKTSGSLYNEQYF.